The source of this T cell receptor (beta chain) is a study of cytomegalovirus exposure and HLA in healthy donors. Study details: From HLA-typed donors, an early data release held 70 million to 95 million unique TCRs.

This clone has only a few counts. Its antigen is still unknown. The study's findings and limits: A list of about 180 TCR beta chains associated with cytomegalovirus was given. An ancestry cluster, one associated with Asian ancestry, reportedly showed fewer N-insertions than the 666-donor mean in a later analysis.

The CDR3 is 16 amino acids. The germline V gene has CDR1 SGHTA and CDR2 FQGNSA. With 1 base clipped from V and 2 bases from J, the junction kept 0 bases outside the gene matches. The PCR used 60 Vbeta and 13 Jbeta primers. Using immunoSEQ multiplex PCR, the repertoire was profiled, and TCRdb retains in-frame clones only, with some absent. Among more than 110,000 clones, more than 75% were seen once, and the ten largest hold about 5%. Material for sequencing was PBMCs. The receptor was derived from a male donor in good health and CMV-seronegative. This chain connects TRBV7-2 to TRBJ2-7; 15 bases map to TRBD2. The CDR3: CASSLGTSGGAYEQYF. The CDR3 DNA reads TGTGCCAGCAGCTTAGGGACTAGCGGGGGGGCCTACGAGCAGTACTTC.